These 29 T cell receptor beta chains originate from one sample sequenced in a study of OX40 agonist ivuxolimab in advanced cancers. Profiling relied on immunoSEQ multiplex PCR, and the TCRdb table lists in-frame clones only, not all of them. The sample includes about 66,000 clones, 75% to 90% seen only once; the top ten take about 4%. The sequenced sample was CD4+ or CD8+ T cells sorted from blood, obtained in a trial of the OX40 agonist ivuxolimab. These receptors came from an adult with an advanced solid tumor such as melanoma, head and neck, liver or kidney cancer.

This clone is a singleton in its sample. The V call is TRBV7-9, the J call TRBJ2-3; 8 bases align to TRBD1. This CDR3 is 14 amino acids long. The V gene's germline CDR1 is SEHNR and CDR2 FQNEAQ (reference sequence). V trimming: 4 bases; J trimming: 1 base; junction bases outside the gene matches: 1. The CDR3 DNA reads TGTGCCAGCAGCTCGGGACAGGGCACAGATACGCAGTATTTT. Protein: CASSSGQGTDTQYF.

This chain uses TRBV6-5 with TRBJ1-6; D ambiguous. The germline V and J ends were trimmed by 6 bases and 0 bases, with 9 bases remaining between them. This CDR3 has 15 amino acids. CDR1 and CDR2 (germline): MNHEY, SVGAGI. DNA for the CDR3: TGTGCCAGCAGCCTGAGGAGCTCCTATAATTCACCCCTCCACTTT. Encoded protein: CASSLRSSYNSPLHF.

The chain has TRBV4-1 and TRBJ2-2; D possibly corresponds to TRBD1 (5 bases). This CDR3 is 16 amino acids long. Germline V gives CDR1 MGHRA, CDR2 YSYEKL. Trimming cost V 4 bases and J 5 bases, with 17 bases left between them. CDR3 residues: CASSLAPRVETGELFF. The CDR3 DNA sequence: TGCGCCAGCAGCCTCGCACCCAGGGTGGAGACCGGGGAGCTGTTTTTT.

This chain uses TRBV19 with TRBJ1-3; 7 bases fit TRBD1. This CDR3 is 15 amino acids long. Germline CDR1 LNHDA, CDR2 SQIVND (reference sequence). V shed 8 bases, J shed 1 base, and the junction held 8 bases outside the gene matches. In DNA, the CDR3 is TGTGCCAGTTCCCTTTCGACAGGGTCTGGAAACACCATATATTTT. Translating it yields CASSLSTGSGNTIYF.

This clone was picked up a small number of times. V and J are TRBV7-2 and TRBJ2-5, with D unclear. The CDR3 runs 11 residues. The V end was cut by 5 bases, the J end by 5 bases, with 6 bases between. CDR1 is SGHTA, CDR2 FQGNSA, per germline. The CDR3 here is CASSGSETQYF. Here the CDR3 DNA reads TGTGCCAGCAGCGGCTCGGAGACCCAGTACTTC.

This clone was picked up one time. This chain links TRBV5-8 with TRBJ1-3; no clear D. Looked up from germline, CDR1 is SGHTS and CDR2 is YDEGEE. This CDR3 has 13 residues. The V end was cut by 2 bases, the J end by 4 bases, with 7 bases between. This CDR3 is CASSLTGGNTIYF. CDR3 bases: TGTGCCAGCAGCTTAACTGGGGGAAACACCATATATTTT.

This clone was detected only a few times. The CDR3 coding sequence is TGTGCCAGCAGTGCCACCTATGGCTACACCTTC. This gives the protein CASSATYGYTF. This rearrangement joins TRBV28 to TRBJ1-2; D unresolved. Germline CDR1 is MDHEN and CDR2 is SYDVKM. V lost 5 bases and J lost 4, with 5 bases in between. This CDR3 comprises 11 residues.

The J gene is TRBJ1-6, the V gene TRBV28; the D is unclear. CDR3 length equals 14 residues. CDR1 MDHEN and CDR2 SYDVKM come from the germline V gene. Trimming cost V 3 bases and J 7 bases, with 10 bases left between them. CDR3 sequence (DNA): TGTGCCAGCAGTTTGCCCCCCCTGAATTCACCCCTCCACTTT. Protein sequence: CASSLPPLNSPLHF.

The genes are TRBV5-4 and TRBJ2-7; a weak D match, TRBD2 (7 bases). This CDR3 is built from 15 residues. Germline CDR1 SGHNT, CDR2 YYREEE (reference sequence). The V and J ends lost 0 bases and 6 bases respectively, with 16 bases between them. This CDR3 is CASSLGGRGLGEQYF. The CDR3 DNA is TGTGCCAGCAGCTTGGGAGGGAGGGGGTTGGGCGAGCAGTACTTC.

This clone has more than one count but fewer than ten. This chain joins TRBV30 and TRBJ2-3, with 14 bases that match TRBD2. Germline-derived CDR1 and CDR2 are GTSNPN and SVGIG (reference sequence). V lost 3 bases, J lost 3 bases, and 11 bases stayed unmatched. The CDR3 covers 18 residues. This CDR3 reads CAWSFPPGLAGETDTQYF. The CDR3 DNA reads as TGTGCCTGGAGCTTCCCCCCGGGACTAGCGGGAGAGACAGATACGCAGTATTTT.

This clone was seen a handful of times. The chain uses TRBV5-1 and TRBJ1-6; D is possibly TRBD1 (5 bases). Germline V lookup: CDR1 SGHRS, CDR2 YFSETQ. The CDR3 has 14 residues. With 4 bases removed from V and 9 bases from J, the gap between germline ends came to 14 bases. The CDR3 sequence: CASSPGDRTSPLHF. The DNA of the CDR3 is TGCGCCAGCAGCCCGGGCGACAGAACTTCACCCCTCCACTTT.

Concerning this clone: Other DNA sequences in the same sample also yield this CDR3. The chain combines TRBV5-1 with TRBJ1-1, with D unclear. This CDR3 is built from 13 residues. In germline, CDR1 is SGHRS, CDR2 YFSETQ. The ends were cut back, 0 bases at V and 1 base at J, with 4 bases in the middle. The CDR3 spells CASSLAGNTEAFF. CDR3 in DNA: TGCGCCAGCAGCTTGGCAGGGAACACTGAAGCTTTCTTT.

This chain's CDR3 is CASSTGSRTDGYTF. DNA for the CDR3: TGTGCCAGCAGCACAGGGTCTCGGACAGATGGCTACACCTTC. The chain joins TRBV11-2 to TRBJ1-2; TRBD1 is a possible D gene (6 bases). This CDR3 has 14 residues. CDR1 SGHAT and CDR2 FQNNGV come from the germline V gene. V gave up 5 bases and J gave up 6 bases, with 16 bases separating them. Full variable domain (rest looked up from reference TRBV11-2 and TRBJ1-2): EAGVAQSPRYKIIEKRQSVAFWCNPISGHATLYWYQQILGQGPKLLIQFQNNGVVDDSQLPKDRFSAERLKGVDSTLKIQPAKLEDSAVYLCASSTGSRTDGYTFGSGTRLTVV.

Worth noting for this clone: Its ends do not fully match the called genes, so a read error is possible. This rearrangement joins TRBV6-1 to TRBJ1-6; possibly TRBD1 for D (5 bases). This CDR3 spans 16 amino acids. Germline V CDR1 and CDR2: MNHNS, SASEGT. The CDR3 loop reads CASREGAGIGNSPLHF. CDR3 coding DNA: TGTGCCAGCAGAGAAGGGGCGGGCATAGGGAATTCACCCCTCCACTTT.

The chain couples TRBV29-1 to TRBJ2-4; 8 bases fit TRBD1. V lost 6 bases and J lost 3; bases outside the gene matches: 10. Germline V gene lookup returns CDR1 SQVTM and CDR2 ANQGSEA. The length of the CDR3 is 15 residues. This CDR3 reads CSVVRETGVKNIQYF. The CDR3 DNA is TGCAGCGTCGTGAGAGAGACAGGGGTCAAAAACATTCAGTACTTC.

The rearrangement links TRBV5-1 to TRBJ1-3; D may be TRBD1 (5 bases). The germline V and J ends were trimmed by 0 bases and 0 bases, with 13 bases remaining between them. Germline CDR1 reads SGHRS; CDR2 reads YFSETQ. There are 17 residues in the CDR3. DNA for the CDR3: TGCGCCAGCAGCTTGGCCATCGGGGGTGGCTCTGGAAACACCATATATTTT. Its translation: CASSLAIGGGSGNTIYF.

The chain uses TRBV7-8 and TRBJ2-7; D call uncertain. This CDR3 has 13 residues. Trimming cost V 5 bases and J 0 bases, with 8 bases left between them. CDR1 SGHVS and CDR2 FQNEAQ come from the germline V gene. CDR3: CASSPKVSYEQYF. The CDR3 DNA sequence: TGTGCCAGCAGCCCCAAGGTCTCCTACGAGCAGTACTTC.

The chain links TRBV27 to TRBJ2-7; TRBD2 matches 7 bases. Trimming removed 1 base from V and 5 bases from J; junction bases left unmatched: 11. CDR1 and CDR2 (germline): MNHEY, SMNVEV (reference sequence). The CDR3 loop spans 16 amino acids. The CDR3, as DNA: TGTGCCAGCAGTTTATTAGGTGCGGGAGTGAGGGACGAGCAGTACTTC. It codes for CASSLLGAGVRDEQYF.

This chain connects TRBV18 to TRBJ1-1; 7 bases agree with TRBD1. The CDR3 loop spans 16 amino acids. The germline V gene encodes CDR1 KGHSH and CDR2 LQKENI. The V gene end was trimmed by 2 bases and the J gene end by 2 bases; junction bases not matched to a gene: 8. The CDR3 nucleotides read TGTGCCAGCTCACCAGTATACAGGGGTTTTAACACTGAAGCTTTCTTT. Its protein product is CASSPVYRGFNTEAFF.

The chain links TRBV5-6 to TRBJ1-5; the match to TRBD1 covers 11 bases. V trimming: 1 base; J trimming: 4 bases; junction bases outside the gene matches: 4. The length of the CDR3 is 16 residues. Per germline, CDR1 SGHDT and CDR2 YYEEEE. The CDR3 protein is CASSLYGTGGNQPQHF. In nucleotides, the CDR3 is TGTGCCAGCAGCTTGTACGGGACAGGGGGTAATCAGCCCCAGCATTTT.

The chain combines TRBV10-3 with TRBJ2-3; D may correspond to TRBD1 or TRBD2 (5 bases each). The CDR3 is made up of 15 amino acids. Germline CDR1 is ENHRY and CDR2 is SYGVKD. V dropped 4 bases and J dropped 5 bases, with 16 bases sitting between them. This CDR3 reads CAISGVGVPGDTQYF. Written as DNA, the CDR3 is TGTGCCATCAGTGGGGTGGGGGTCCCCGGAGATACGCAGTATTTT.

The rearrangement links TRBV6-5 to TRBJ2-6; D gene unclear. V was clipped by 8 bases and J by 0 bases, with 5 bases between them. The germline V gene encodes CDR1 MNHEY and CDR2 SVGAGI. The CDR3 is 13 residues long. Written as DNA, the CDR3 is TGTGCCAGCCTCCCCTCTGGGGCCAACGTCCTGACTTTC. Protein product: CASLPSGANVLTF.

The gene calls are TRBV6-6 and TRBJ2-5; D is perhaps TRBD2 (6 bases). The V gene lost 6 bases and the J gene lost 2 bases, with 13 bases spanning the gap. The length of the CDR3 is 14 residues. Germline V CDR1 and CDR2: MNHNY, SVGAGI (reference sequence). The CDR3 spells CASSRDSLQETQYF. In DNA, the CDR3 is TGTGCCAGCAGCCGGGACTCCTTACAAGAGACCCAGTACTTC.

The rearrangement joins TRBV4-1 to TRBJ1-2; the D is unclear. Per germline, CDR1 MGHRA and CDR2 YSYEKL. The V and J ends lost 5 bases and 0 bases respectively, with 13 bases between them. CDR3 size: 15 residues. Here the CDR3 DNA reads TGCGCCAGCAGCGGCGGGAGGACGGCTAACTATGGCTACACCTTC. Translation gives CASSGGRTANYGYTF.

The V gene is TRBV6-6, the J gene TRBJ2-6; D may be TRBD2 (6 bases). V lost 0 bases and J lost 8, with 8 bases in between. The CDR3 covers 14 residues. CDR1 MNHNY and CDR2 SVGAGI come from the germline V gene (reference sequence). CDR3 sequence reads: CASSYSGRPNVLTF. The CDR3 bases are TGTGCCAGCAGTTACTCGGGGAGGCCCAACGTCCTGACTTTC.

This chain links TRBV7-2 with TRBJ1-1; D is uncertain. This CDR3 region has 14 residues. Germline V gene lookup returns CDR1 SGHTA and CDR2 FQGNSA. V lost 2 bases and J lost 0, with 7 bases in between. The CDR3 nucleotides read TGTGCCAGCAGCTTATCCTCGCTGAACACTGAAGCTTTCTTT. Encoded protein: CASSLSSLNTEAFF. Variable domain in full (rest from reference TRBV7-2 and TRBJ1-1): GAGVSQSPSNKVTEKGKDVELRCDPISGHTALYWYRQSLGQGLEFLIYFQGNSAPDKSGLPSDRFSAERTGGSVSTLTIQRTQQEDSAVYLCASSLSSLNTEAFFGQGTRLTVV.

V and J are TRBV1 and TRBJ2-7; TRBD2, as called in the table, went unchecked against the DNA. TRBV1 is tagged as a pseudogene. This CDR3 is built from 15 residues. CDR3 residues: CTSSHRTSGCYEQYF. The CDR3 DNA follows: TGCACCAGCAGCCATCGGACTAGCGGGTGCTACGAGCAGTACTTC.

V gene TRBV5-4 combines with J gene TRBJ1-4; TRBD1 agrees at 9 bases. J gave up 6 bases and V 6 bases, and 9 bases lay outside the gene matches. This CDR3 spans 15 amino acids. The V gene's germline CDR1 is SGHNT and CDR2 YYREEE (reference sequence). CDR3 DNA sequence: TGTGCCAGCATGATACAGGGGGCGCGGGATGAAAAACTGTTTTTT. It is translated as CASMIQGARDEKLFF. Full variable domain (outside the CDR3, taken from reference TRBV5-4 and TRBJ1-4): ETGVTQSPTHLIKTRGQQVTLRCSSQSGHNTVSWYQQALGQGPQFIFQYYREEENGRGNFPPRFSGLQFPNYSSELNVNALELDDSALYLCASMIQGARDEKLFFGSGTQLSVL.

V is TRBV19 and J is TRBJ2-4, with D tentatively TRBD1 (6 bases). Germline lookup yields CDR1 LNHDA and CDR2 SQIVND (reference sequence). The CDR3 loop spans 17 amino acids. Trimming removed 5 bases at V and 2 bases at J, with 19 bases between. The CDR3 protein is CASSPPLGGYSKNIQYF. As DNA, the CDR3 is TGTGCCAGTAGTCCGCCCTTAGGGGGATATTCCAAAAACATTCAGTACTTC.